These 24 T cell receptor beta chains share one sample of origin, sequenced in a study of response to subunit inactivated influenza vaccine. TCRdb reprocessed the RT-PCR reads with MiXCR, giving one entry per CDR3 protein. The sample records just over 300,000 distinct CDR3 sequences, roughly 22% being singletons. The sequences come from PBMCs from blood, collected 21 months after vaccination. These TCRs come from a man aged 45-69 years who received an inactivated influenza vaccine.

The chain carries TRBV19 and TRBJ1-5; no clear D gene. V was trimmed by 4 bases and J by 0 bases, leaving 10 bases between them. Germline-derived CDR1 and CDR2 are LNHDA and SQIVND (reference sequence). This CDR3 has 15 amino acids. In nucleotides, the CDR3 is TGTGCCAGTAGTAACTTAAGAGATAGCAATCAGCCCCAGCATTTT. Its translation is CASSNLRDSNQPQHF.

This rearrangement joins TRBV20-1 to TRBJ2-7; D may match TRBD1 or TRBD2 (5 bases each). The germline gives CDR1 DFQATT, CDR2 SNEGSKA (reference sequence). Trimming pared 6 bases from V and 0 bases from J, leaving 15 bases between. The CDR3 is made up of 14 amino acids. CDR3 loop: CSAIGRDGSYEQYF. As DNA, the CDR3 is TGCAGTGCAATCGGACGGGACGGCTCCTACGAGCAGTACTTC.

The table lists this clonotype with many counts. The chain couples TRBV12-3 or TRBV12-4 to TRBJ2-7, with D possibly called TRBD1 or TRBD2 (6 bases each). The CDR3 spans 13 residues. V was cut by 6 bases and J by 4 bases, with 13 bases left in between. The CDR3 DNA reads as TGTGCCAGCAGCCCTACAGGGAGGTACGAGCAGTACTTC. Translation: CASSPTGRYEQYF.

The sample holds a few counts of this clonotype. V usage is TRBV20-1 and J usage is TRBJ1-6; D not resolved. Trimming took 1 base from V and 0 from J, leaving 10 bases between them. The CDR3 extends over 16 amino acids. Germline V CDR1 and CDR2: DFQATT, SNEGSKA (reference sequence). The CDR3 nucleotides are TGCAGTGCTAGAGTTCCGGGGAGCTCCTATAATTCACCCCTCCACTTT. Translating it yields CSARVPGSSYNSPLHF.

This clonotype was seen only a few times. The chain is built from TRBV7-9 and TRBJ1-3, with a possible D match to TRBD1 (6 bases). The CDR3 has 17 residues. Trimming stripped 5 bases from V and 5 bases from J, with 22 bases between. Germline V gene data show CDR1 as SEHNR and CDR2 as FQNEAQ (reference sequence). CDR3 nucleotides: TGTGCCAGCAGCCCCGGCCTGGGCAGGGGCATTAGAAACACCATATATTTT. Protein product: CASSPGLGRGIRNTIYF.

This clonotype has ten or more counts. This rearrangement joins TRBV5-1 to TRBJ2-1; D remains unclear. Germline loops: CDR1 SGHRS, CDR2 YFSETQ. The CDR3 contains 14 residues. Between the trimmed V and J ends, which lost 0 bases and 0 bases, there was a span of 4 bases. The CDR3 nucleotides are TGCGCCAGCAGCTTGGGTAGCTCCTACAATGAGCAGTTCTTC. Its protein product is CASSLGSSYNEQFF.

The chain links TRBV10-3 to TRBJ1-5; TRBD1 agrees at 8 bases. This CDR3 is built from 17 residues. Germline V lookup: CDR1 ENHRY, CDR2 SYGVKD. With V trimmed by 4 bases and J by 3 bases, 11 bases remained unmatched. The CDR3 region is CAISGGSTGEDNQPQHF. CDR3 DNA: TGTGCCATCAGTGGGGGGTCGACAGGGGAGGACAATCAGCCCCAGCATTTT.

CDR3 in amino acids: CASSPPWTDTQYF. CDR3 DNA: TGCGCCAGCAGCCCTCCCTGGACAGATACGCAGTATTTT. The chain recombines TRBV5-1 with TRBJ2-3; D uncertain. Deletions cut 4 bases from V and 3 bases from J, with 9 bases between. Germline V gene lookup returns CDR1 SGHRS and CDR2 YFSETQ. This CDR3 comprises 13 residues.

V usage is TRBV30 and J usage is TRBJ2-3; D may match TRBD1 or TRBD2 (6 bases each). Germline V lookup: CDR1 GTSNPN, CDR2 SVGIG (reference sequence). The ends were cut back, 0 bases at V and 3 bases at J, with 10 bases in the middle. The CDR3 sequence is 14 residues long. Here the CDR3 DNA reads TGTGCCTGGAGTGTCGGAGGGGGGACAGATACGCAGTATTTT. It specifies CAWSVGGGTDTQYF.

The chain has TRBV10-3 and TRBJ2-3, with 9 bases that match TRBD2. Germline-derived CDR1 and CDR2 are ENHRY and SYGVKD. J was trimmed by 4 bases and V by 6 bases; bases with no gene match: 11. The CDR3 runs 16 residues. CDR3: CAISKISGGTSDTQYF. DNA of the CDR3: TGTGCCATCAGCAAAATTAGCGGGGGAACCTCAGATACGCAGTATTTT.

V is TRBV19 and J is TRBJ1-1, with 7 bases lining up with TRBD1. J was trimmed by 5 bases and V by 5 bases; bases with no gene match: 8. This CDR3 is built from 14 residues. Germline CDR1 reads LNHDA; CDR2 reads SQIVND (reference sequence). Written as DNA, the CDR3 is TGTGCCAGTAGTGTTGGGACAGTATTGACTGAAGCTTTCTTT. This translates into CASSVGTVLTEAFF.

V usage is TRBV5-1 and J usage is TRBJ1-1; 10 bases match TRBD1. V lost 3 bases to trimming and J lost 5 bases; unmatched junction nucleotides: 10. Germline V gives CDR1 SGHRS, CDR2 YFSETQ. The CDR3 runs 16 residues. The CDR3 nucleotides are TGCGCCAGCAGCTATGGGGACAGGGGATCGTGGACTGAAGCTTTCTTT. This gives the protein CASSYGDRGSWTEAFF.

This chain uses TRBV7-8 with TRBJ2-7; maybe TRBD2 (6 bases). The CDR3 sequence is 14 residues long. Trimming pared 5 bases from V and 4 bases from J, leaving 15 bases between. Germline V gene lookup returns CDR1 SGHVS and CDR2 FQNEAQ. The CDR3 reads CASSIQGTAYEQYF. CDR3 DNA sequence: TGTGCCAGCAGCATTCAAGGGACTGCGTACGAGCAGTACTTC.

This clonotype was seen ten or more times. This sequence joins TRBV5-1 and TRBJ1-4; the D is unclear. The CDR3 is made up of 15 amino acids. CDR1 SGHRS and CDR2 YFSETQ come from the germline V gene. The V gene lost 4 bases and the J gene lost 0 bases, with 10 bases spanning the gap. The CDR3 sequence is CASSREHATNEKLFF. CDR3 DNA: TGCGCCAGCAGCAGGGAGCATGCAACTAATGAAAAACTGTTTTTT.

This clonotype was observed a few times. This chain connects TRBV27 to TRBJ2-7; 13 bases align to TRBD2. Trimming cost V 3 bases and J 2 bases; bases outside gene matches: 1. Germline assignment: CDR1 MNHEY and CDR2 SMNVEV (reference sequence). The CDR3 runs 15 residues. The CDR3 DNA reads TGTGCCAGCAGTTTGGGACTAGCGGGACCCTACGAGCAGTACTTC. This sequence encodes CASSLGLAGPYEQYF.

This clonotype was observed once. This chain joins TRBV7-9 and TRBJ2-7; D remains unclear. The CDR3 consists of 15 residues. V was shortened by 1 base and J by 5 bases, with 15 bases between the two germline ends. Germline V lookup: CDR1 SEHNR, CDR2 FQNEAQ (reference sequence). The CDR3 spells CASSLVAGLLDEQYF. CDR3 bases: TGTGCCAGCAGCTTAGTTGCCGGCCTCCTAGACGAGCAGTACTTC.

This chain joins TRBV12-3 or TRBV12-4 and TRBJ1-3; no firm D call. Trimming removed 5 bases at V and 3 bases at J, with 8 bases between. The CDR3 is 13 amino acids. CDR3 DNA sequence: TGTGCCAGCAGTCCCTTTCTTGGAAACACCATATATTTT. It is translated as CASSPFLGNTIYF.

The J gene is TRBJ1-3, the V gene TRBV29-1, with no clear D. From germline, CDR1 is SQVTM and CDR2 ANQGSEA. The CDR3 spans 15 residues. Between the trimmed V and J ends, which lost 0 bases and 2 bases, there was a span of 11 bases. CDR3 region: CSVEDGRGPGNTIYF. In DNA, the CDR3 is TGCAGCGTTGAAGATGGGAGAGGACCTGGAAACACCATATATTTT.

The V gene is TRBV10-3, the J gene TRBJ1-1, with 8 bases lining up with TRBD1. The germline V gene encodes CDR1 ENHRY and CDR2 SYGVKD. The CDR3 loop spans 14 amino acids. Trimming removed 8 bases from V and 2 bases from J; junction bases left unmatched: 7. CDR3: CAIQPGQANTEAFF. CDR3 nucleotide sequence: TGTGCCATCCAACCGGGACAGGCTAACACTGAAGCTTTCTTT.

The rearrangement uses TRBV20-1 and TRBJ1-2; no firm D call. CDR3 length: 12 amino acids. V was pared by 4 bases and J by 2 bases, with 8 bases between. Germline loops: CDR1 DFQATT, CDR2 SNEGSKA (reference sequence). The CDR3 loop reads CSATPWNYGYTF. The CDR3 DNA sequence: TGCAGTGCTACCCCGTGGAACTATGGCTACACCTTC.

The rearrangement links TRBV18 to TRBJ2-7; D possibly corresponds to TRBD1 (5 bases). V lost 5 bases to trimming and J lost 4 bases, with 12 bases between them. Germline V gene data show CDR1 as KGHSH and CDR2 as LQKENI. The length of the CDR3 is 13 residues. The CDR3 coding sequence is TGTGCCAGCTCAACCGGACACGGGTACGAGCAGTACTTC. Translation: CASSTGHGYEQYF.

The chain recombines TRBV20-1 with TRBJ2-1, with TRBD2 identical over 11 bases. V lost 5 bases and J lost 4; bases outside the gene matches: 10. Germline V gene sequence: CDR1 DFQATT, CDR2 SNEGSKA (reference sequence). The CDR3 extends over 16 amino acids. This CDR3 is CSAPPIAGGDYNEQFF. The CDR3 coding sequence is TGCAGTGCTCCCCCCATAGCGGGAGGGGATTACAATGAGCAGTTCTTC.

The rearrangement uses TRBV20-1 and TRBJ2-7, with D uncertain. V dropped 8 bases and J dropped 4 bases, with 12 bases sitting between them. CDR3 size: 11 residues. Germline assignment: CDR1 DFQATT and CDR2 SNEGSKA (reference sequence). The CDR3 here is CSYDGAYEQYF. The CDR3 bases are TGCAGTTACGACGGAGCGTACGAGCAGTACTTC.

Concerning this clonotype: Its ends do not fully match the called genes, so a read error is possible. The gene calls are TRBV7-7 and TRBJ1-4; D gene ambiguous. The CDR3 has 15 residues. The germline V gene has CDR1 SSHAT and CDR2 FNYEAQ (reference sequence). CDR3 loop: CASSLGNGRDEKLFF. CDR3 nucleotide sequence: TGTGCTAGCAGCTTAGGTAACGGTCGGGATGAAAAACTGTTTTTT.